This T cell receptor beta chain appears in the sequencing data of a study of blood T cell repertoires in COVID-19 (dated by TCRdb to the early 2020s). With respect to the entire study: Samples from collaborators originated in the United States, Italy and Spain and spanned both the acute and convalescent phases of COVID-19. Where available, HLA class I and class II types were taken from metadata supplied by the sample provider and were not determined by assay-based typing. The samples were drawn from the first 160 participants of the ongoing ImmuneRACE study and from 1,254 subjects provided by 6 global collaborators. The repertoires were released in a freely available public database meant as a resource for research on the immune response to SARS-CoV-2. The prospective study material was composed of cDNA or gDNA derived from T cells, B-cell-depleted T cells, or PBMCs. Nearly every sample came with metadata listing a de-identified subject ID, COVID-19 status, age in years and sex. The dataset comprised deeply sampled blood TCRbeta repertoires from subjects exposed to, actively infected with, or recovered from COVID-19.

Broader findings and caveats from the paper: Clinical and demographic metadata were provided uncurated, with the amount varying by source and participant.

CDR1 WSHSY and CDR2 SAAADI were looked up in the germline V gene. Unmatched junction bases come to 2, with V trimmed by 5 bases and J by 7 bases. The CDR3, cysteine through phenylalanine, is 13 amino acids long. Here the CDR3 DNA is all that survives: 39 bases in frame from base 1. At one collaborating source in Seattle, patients were enrolled during active infection and were followed longitudinally through the course of disease. Collaborating institutions collected whole blood in K2EDTA tubes following their own protocols. Collaborator samples were shipped for TCRbeta analysis as frozen whole blood, isolated PBMCs, or DNA extracted from either sample type. Of note for this clone: Its recognized antigen is unknown. Base qualities are not provided; no much larger clone lies one nucleotide away.

TCRbeta CDR3 regions were amplified from genomic DNA by means of the immunoSEQ Assay, a bias-controlled multiplex PCR. From the authors' description of their analysis: Within the assay, amplification of reference gene primers was used to estimate how many nucleated cells each sample contained. Sequence reads were collapsed and filtered to measure the absolute abundance of every unique TCRbeta CDR3 rearrangement. For each sample, productive Simpson clonality was calculated as the square root of Simpson's diversity index over productive rearrangements. The immuneACCESS repertoire file appears here via TCRdb, limited to in-frame rearrangements. These files lack a portion of the clones; in checked studies, under half of the deficit traces to unresolved V genes, and the cause of the others is not known. V, J and clone size derive from that table, while D and trimming were established from the DNA sequence. Recorded for this sample are under 250,000 clones; approximately 85% of them occurred a single time. Approximately 5.1% of the sample rests with the top ten.

The source material was peripheral blood. This clonotype was sampled from a man in his fifties with COVID-19, enrolled during active disease. The chain is made from TRBV10-2 and TRBJ1-5; 10 middle bases align to TRBD1. In nucleotides, the sequence is TGCGCCAGCAGTCTGGACAGGGGGCAGCCCCAGCATTTT. Its translation reads: CASSLDRGQPQHF.